This T cell receptor (beta chain) was sequenced in a study of T cell repertoires in cytomegalovirus infection. Using its own MiXCR run on the reads, TCRdb lists one record per CDR3 protein. Found here are roughly 280,000 distinct CDR3 sequences, approximately 8.3% of them singletons; the top ten hold approximately 15%. Study-wide points: In two of eight donors, the top clonotype was HLA-C-restricted CMV-specific. Of the TCR beta families, the public ones yielded a cumulative frequency that identified carriers of CMV plus the relevant HLA.

The CDR3 is 12 residues long. The germline V and J ends were trimmed by 5 bases and 2 bases, with 6 bases remaining between them. Germline V gives CDR1 SGHTA, CDR2 FQGNSA. This clonotype was observed a few times. The target antigen is unknown. A much larger clonotype is one base distant, so this may be a read error. The sample comprised PBMCs. This chain links TRBV7-2 with TRBJ2-5, with D uncertain. The receptor was derived from a human donor in good health (CMV status not recorded). Some clones in this sample may be carry-over from other donors' samples. CDR3 DNA: TGTGCCAGCAGCCGCGCGCAAGAGACCCAGTACTTC. It is translated as CASSRAQETQYF.